This T cell receptor (beta chain) originates from a study of blood T cell repertoires in COVID-19. Study background: From T cells, B-cell-depleted T cells, or PBMCs came the material, which was cDNA or gDNA.

Original methodology: Reference gene primer amplification yielded estimated nucleated cell counts. Data came from immunoSEQ multiplex PCR; TCRdb stores just in-frame clones and leaves some out. V, J and clone size were drawn from that table, and D and trimming were deduced from the DNA. The table records 290,000 or so clones, roughly nine tenths of them present only once. This CDR3 region has 13 residues. Germline V gene lookup returns CDR1 SGHRS and CDR2 YFSETQ. Trimming stripped 1 base from V and 6 bases from J, with 10 bases between. The clonotype comes from a woman in her twenties or thirties with COVID-19, enrolled during active disease. The genes are TRBV5-1 and TRBJ1-1; D gene uncertain. The sequencing input was peripheral blood. The CDR3 bases are TGCGCCAGCAGCTTGTTTTCTGGCCCTGAAGCTTTCTTT. This codes for CASSLFSGPEAFF.